This T cell receptor beta chain was documented in a study of blood T cells in healthy people across ages (dated by TCRdb to the mid-2010s). Broadly, across the study: In model experiments, template switching captured about one uniquely barcoded TCR beta cDNA molecule for every two T cells. Age-related changes in TCR beta repertoire diversity were measured in the study by deep sequencing normalized with unique cDNA molecular identifiers. For two donors (one aged 18 to 29 and one aged 80 or older), the study analyzed two additional independent replicas of 1 million unique cDNA reads from the same blood draw. To avoid experimental bias, donors of different ages were distributed randomly across sequencing lanes. Donors were grouped into four age groups: young (average 16 years), middle-aged (over 35), aged (around 56) and long-lived (approximately 75). The paper's findings and limits, for the study overall: The CMV infection status of donors was not known, potentially confounding age-related changes in expanded clonotypes. Because profiling used bulk unsorted PBMCs, naive and antigen-experienced compartments could not be compared conclusively. As age increased, observed TCR beta diversity per million T cells dropped in a roughly linear way, and a significant reduction was already evident by age about 36. Estimates of total diversity based on one million sequenced T cells were regarded as lower bounds and as underestimates. Compared with the aged group, the long-lived group had more naive CD4+ T cells, fewer expanded clones and increased TCR diversity, a pattern suggesting age selection. There was a strong correlation between observed TCR beta diversity and the percentage of naive T cells measured by flow cytometry.

On this clonotype: The target of this receptor is not known. The record has no base qualities; no much larger clone is one base away.

Receptors were amplified or captured by 5' RACE. Sequencing used an Illumina HiSeq 2500. A second PCR of about 6 to 12 cycles was run with a J-beta primer mix and a sample-barcoded 5' primer. A unique molecular identifier was introduced onto each TCR beta cDNA molecule by a template-switch 5' adaptor carrying 12 random nucleotides. Each sample yielded at least 2.5 million CDR3-containing paired-end reads. All of the RNA was converted into first-strand cDNA using the Mint cDNA synthesis kit, with a TRBC-specific oligonucleotide serving as the primer. All cDNA was treated with uracil-DNA glycosylase and then went through a first 18-cycle PCR with the universal primers M1SS and BC2_uni_R. The study's own analysis went as follows. For normalization, 1 million high-quality reads, each with a distinct molecular identifier, were randomly selected from each sample. Instead of being binned into consensus sequences, reads with shared molecular identifiers were discarded. CDR3 identification, clonotype clustering and error correction used MiTCR with a Q25 quality threshold and the strictest error-elimination algorithm. Lower-bound total TCR beta diversity was estimated with a nonparametric unseen species model using Euler transformation. The public reads were quality trimmed at Q25 with fastp and then assembled into clones with MiXCR by TCRdb, keeping productive beta chains. Here each entry gathers all rows of one CDR3 protein and keeps the most common genes and DNA. Clone size and V and J calls follow TCRdb, not the original study. The sample table contains about 1 million distinct CDR3 sequences; only one count was recorded for 40% to 55% of them. Approximately 19% of the sample is taken by the ten largest.

The roughly 37 donors, aged about 6 to 95 years, were systemically healthy Caucasian individuals from Russia. About 9.6 milliliters of peripheral blood were collected from each donor into EDTA-treated Vacutainer tubes. PBMCs were isolated by Ficoll-Paque density-gradient centrifugation, with at least 7 million obtained per sample. Trizol reagent was used to extract total RNA from the PBMCs, yielding at least 6 micrograms per sample. For every donor, an aliquot of PBMCs went through flow cytometry to measure the percentages of naive CD45RAhigh/CD27high T cells. There are 15 amino acids in the CDR3, from cysteine to phenylalanine inclusive. The DNA shown is the 45-base CDR3, in frame from base 1. V lost 2 bases and J lost 3 bases; the stretch between them is 11 bases long. As encoded in the germline V gene, CDR1 is MNHNS while CDR2 is SASEGT.

The specimen sequenced was blood. The V and J segments used are TRBV6-1 and TRBJ1-5; there is no confident call for the D gene. This TCR derives from a woman between 55 and 75 years old in good health. For the CDR3, the sequence is CASSENLGINQPQHF. The bases are TGTGCCAGCAGTGAAAATCTCGGAATCAATCAGCCCCAGCATTTT.